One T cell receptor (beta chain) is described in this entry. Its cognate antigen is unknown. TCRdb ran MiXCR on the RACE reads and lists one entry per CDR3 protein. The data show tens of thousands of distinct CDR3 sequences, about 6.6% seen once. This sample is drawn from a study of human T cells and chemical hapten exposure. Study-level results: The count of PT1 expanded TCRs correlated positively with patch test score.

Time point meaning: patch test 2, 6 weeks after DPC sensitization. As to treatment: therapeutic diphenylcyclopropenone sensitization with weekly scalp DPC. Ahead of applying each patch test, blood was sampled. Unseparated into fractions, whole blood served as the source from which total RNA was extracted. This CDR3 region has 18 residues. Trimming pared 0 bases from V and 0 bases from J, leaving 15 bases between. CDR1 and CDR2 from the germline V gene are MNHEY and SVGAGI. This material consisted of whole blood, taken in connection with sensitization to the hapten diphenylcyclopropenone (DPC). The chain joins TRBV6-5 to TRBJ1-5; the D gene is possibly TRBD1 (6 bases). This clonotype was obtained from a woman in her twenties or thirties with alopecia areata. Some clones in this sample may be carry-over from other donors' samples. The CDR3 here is CASSYSTPGDSSNQPQHF. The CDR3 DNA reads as TGTGCCAGCAGTTACTCAACCCCAGGGGATAGTAGCAATCAGCCCCAGCATTTT.